This T cell receptor (beta chain) comes out of a study of cytotoxic CD8 clonotypes in ibrutinib-treated CLL. The repertoire was sequenced with immunoSEQ multiplex PCR; TCRdb's copy has only in-frame clones and lacks some. The sample gives 150,000 or so clones, over 75% of which show up once; more than 2.5% is in the top ten. Germline assignment: CDR1 SGHRS and CDR2 YFSETQ. CDR3 size: 15 residues. Trimming shortened V by 0 bases and J by 2 bases, and 11 bases separated the two germline ends. The genes are TRBV5-1 and TRBJ2-5, with D possibly being TRBD2 (5 bases). Here the sequenced sample was PBMCs, taken at disease progression, from a patient treated with ibrutinib. The receptor was isolated from a human donor with chronic lymphocytic leukemia. The DNA of the CDR3 is TGCGCCAGCAGCTTGGAAGTGGGAGTGCAAGAGACCCAGTACTTC. This codes for CASSLEVGVQETQYF.